This entry features one T cell receptor beta chain sequence. CDR3 length equals 14 residues. Germline values: CDR1 SEHNR, CDR2 FQNEAQ (reference sequence). V gave up 5 bases and J gave up 4 bases; unmatched junction bases: 5. The PCR made use of 60 Vbeta and 13 Jbeta primers. Method: immunoSEQ multiplex PCR; TCRdb's copy keeps in-frame clones and lacks some. Of approximately 170,000 clones listed, about four fifths are singletons. The source of the sample is a study of cytomegalovirus exposure and HLA in healthy donors. This clonotype was sampled from a male donor in good health and CMV-seropositive. The chain has TRBV7-9 and TRBJ2-3; TRBD1 matches 8 bases. Sequenced: PBMCs. CDR3 loop: CASSPGQGPDTQYF. Here the CDR3 DNA reads TGTGCCAGCAGCCCTGGACAGGGCCCAGATACGCAGTATTTT.